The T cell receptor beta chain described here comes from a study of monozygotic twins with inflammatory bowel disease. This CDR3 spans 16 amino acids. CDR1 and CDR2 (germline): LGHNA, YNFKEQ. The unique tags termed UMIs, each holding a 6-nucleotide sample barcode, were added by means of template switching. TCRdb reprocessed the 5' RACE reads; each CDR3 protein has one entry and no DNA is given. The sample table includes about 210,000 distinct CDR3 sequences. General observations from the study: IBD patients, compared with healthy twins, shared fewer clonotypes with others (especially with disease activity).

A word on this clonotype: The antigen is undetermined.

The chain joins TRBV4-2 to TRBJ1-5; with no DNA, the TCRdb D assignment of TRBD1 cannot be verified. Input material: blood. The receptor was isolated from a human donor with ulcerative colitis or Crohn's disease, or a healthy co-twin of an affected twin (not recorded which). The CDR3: CASSQEGYRGFEPQHF.